One TCR beta chain is described in this entry. This CDR3 contains 15 residues. V shed 4 bases and J 6 bases; nucleotides not matched to a gene: 3. Germline V lookup: CDR1 KGHDR, CDR2 SFDVKD. This sample stems from a study of blood T cell repertoires in COVID-19. Authors' processing steps: Amplification of reference gene primers was used by the study to estimate nucleated cell counts. This table comes from immunoSEQ multiplex PCR, and its TCRdb copy is limited to in-frame clones, with some not included. V, J and clone size reflect that table, while D and trimming were determined from the DNA. The sample consists of about 52,000 clones, roughly 85% of them appearing once.

This clonotype was sampled from a human donor in a cohort sampled during active COVID-19. Input material: peripheral blood. This chain uses TRBV24-1 with TRBJ2-1, with TRBD1 matching over 12 bases. The CDR3 region has the DNA TGTGCCACCAGTGAGGGACAGGGGGCTAGCAATGAGCAGTTCTTC. This translates into CATSEGQGASNEQFF.